The sample holds many counts of the clone carrying this T cell receptor beta chain. The sample comes from a study of T-cell reconstitution after alpha-beta-depleted transplantation in children. It was with unique molecular identifiers that the TCRbeta library was prepared. A single record per CDR3 protein comes from TCRdb applying MiXCR to the PCR reads. The sample yields under 450,000 distinct CDR3 sequences, more than 10% seen once. The source material was PBMCs, sampled from the stem cell graft. This TCR came from a human donor who donated a stem cell graft to a child with Fanconi anemia.

The CDR3 bases are TGCGCCAGCAGCTTGATACCAGAAGGAGAGACCCAGTACTTC. It codes for CASSLIPEGETQYF. The gene calls are TRBV5-1 and TRBJ2-5, with D uncertain. The CDR3 sequence is 14 residues long. From germline, CDR1 is SGHRS and CDR2 YFSETQ. Trimming took off 1 base at V and 4 bases at J, with 11 bases between the two ends.